The 2 T cell receptor beta chains given below trace back to one sample, sequenced in a study of post-analysis software for immune sequencing data. Findings and caveats of the study: In patients, TRBV5-6, TRBV5-1 and TRBV20-1 belonged to roughly 5 TRBV segments found more frequently than in controls.

The authors incorporated unique molecular identifiers into the TCR beta cDNA libraries. TCRdb re-called the PCR reads through MiXCR, storing one row per CDR3 protein. The repertoire holds almost 700,000 distinct CDR3 sequences, approximately 59% seen once, with about 10% in the top ten. The antigens these receptors bind are not known. The sequenced material came from blood. These TCRs come from a girl aged 2 to 10 with multiple sclerosis.

The rearrangement uses TRBV5-1 and TRBJ2-3; 11 nucleotides match TRBD1. Germline lookup yields CDR1 SGHRS and CDR2 YFSETQ. V gave up 5 bases and J gave up 6 bases; unmatched junction bases: 11. This CDR3 has 16 residues. CDR3 in amino acids: CASRSDRDRGLDTQYF. The CDR3 nucleotides are TGCGCCAGCAGATCTGACCGGGACAGGGGGTTGGATACGCAGTATTTT.

The chain recombines TRBV7-2 with TRBJ2-7; no clear D. This CDR3 has 15 amino acids. Germline-derived CDR1 and CDR2 are SGHTA and FQGNSA. Trimming removed 5 bases from V and 0 bases from J, with 14 bases in between. The chain's CDR3 is CASSPEASASYEQYF. The CDR3, as DNA: TGTGCCAGCAGCCCAGAGGCGTCTGCCTCCTACGAGCAGTACTTC.